This T cell receptor beta chain was recorded in a study of T cells in Graves' hyperthyroidism and ophthalmopathy. Across the study: Peripheral blood specimens were obtained at initial diagnosis, prior to any treatment. The study, taken as a whole, reports: The model predicted ophthalmopathy a median roughly 6.3 months before onset. Most thyroid clonotypes that were expanded above 0.001 also turned up in blood.

It was uncontrolled infection, other autoimmune disease, pregnancy or lactation that excluded patients. Germline CDR1 is MDHEN and CDR2 is SYDVKM. The V segment lost 11 bases and the J segment 3 bases; nucleotides outside the gene matches: 12. This CDR3 comprises 16 residues. This clonotype has at least ten counts. Its specificity is unknown. Template material for amplifying TCR beta CDR3 regions consisted of RNA transcripts. A set of HTBI primers served as the primers for a first-round RT-PCR of the TCR CDR3. TCRdb reprocessed the multiplex PCR reads via MiXCR and lists one record per CDR3 protein. The sample contains 450,000 to 650,000 distinct CDR3 sequences, approximately 17% of which appear only once.

The sample was blood. The V call is TRBV28, the J call TRBJ2-6; 8 bases map to TRBD2. This receptor was taken from a young woman with Graves' ophthalmopathy. The CDR3 spells CACRRGGNGGANVLTF. CDR3 sequence (DNA): TGTGCCTGCCGACGGGGGGGCAATGGTGGGGCCAACGTCCTGACTTTC.